This entry concerns a single T cell receptor beta chain. Antigen specificity is unknown. CDR3 length: 12 amino acids. V was clipped by 2 bases and J by 4 bases, with 6 bases between them. The data stem from a study of T cell responses to AZD1222 COVID-19 vaccine. General study findings and limits: Along spike, vaccine-associated CD4 TCRs were found throughout, with dominance at 160-218 and 743-854. The sample set comprised mostly white British donors with more females, and clonal diversity was possibly underestimated. Repertoire sampling happened only post peak T cell response.

Assay: immunoSEQ multiplex PCR; the TCRdb copy retains only in-frame clones and omits some. Here the sample spans about 120,000 clones, approximately 90% being singletons. The sequence came from an adult in good health. Material: peripheral blood, obtained on day 0 of AZD1222 vaccination. The rearrangement joins TRBV12-3 or TRBV12-4 to TRBJ2-7; the D is unclear. CDR3 in amino acids: CASSLISYEQYF. The DNA for the CDR3 is TGTGCCAGCAGTTTAATTAGTTACGAGCAGTACTTC.